Each of the 24 T cell receptor beta chains below was sequenced from the same sample in a study of T cell responses to AZD1222 COVID-19 vaccine. Profiled with immunoSEQ multiplex PCR; TCRdb holds only in-frame clones, not every one. The sample carries tens of thousands of clones, approximately 78% recorded once. Sample: peripheral blood, taken on day 0 of AZD1222 vaccination. Receptor source: an adult in good health.

The chain links TRBV5-1 to TRBJ2-7, with D tentatively TRBD2 (5 bases). Germline V gene lookup returns CDR1 SGHRS and CDR2 YFSETQ. V was trimmed by 5 bases and J by 6 bases, leaving 21 bases between them. There are 15 residues in the CDR3. CDR3 loop: CASRELINMGAEQYF. CDR3 bases: TGCGCCAGCAGAGAATTAATCAATATGGGAGCCGAGCAGTACTTC.

This chain uses TRBV10-1 with TRBJ2-3, with D unclear. CDR3 length: 12 amino acids. In germline, CDR1 is WNHNN, CDR2 SYGVQD (reference sequence). V was shortened by 0 bases and J by 6 bases, with 4 bases between the two germline ends. The CDR3 reads CASSESADTQYF. The CDR3, as DNA: TGCGCCAGCAGTGAGTCGGCCGATACGCAGTATTTT.

The CDR3 loop is CASRSQGSSYEQYF. For the CDR3, the DNA is TGTGCCAGCAGGTCACAGGGGTCCTCCTACGAGCAGTACTTC. The chain joins TRBV4-2 to TRBJ2-7; TRBD1 matches at 7 bases. After removal of 6 bases from V and 0 bases from J, the junction contained 5 bases not matched to a gene. CDR3 length: 14 amino acids. The germline V gene encodes CDR1 LGHNA and CDR2 YNFKEQ.

Only one count was recorded for this clone. The gene calls are TRBV3-1 (or the pseudogene TRBV3-2) and TRBJ1-2; 10 bases line up with TRBD1. Germline values: CDR1 LGHDT, CDR2 YNNKEL (reference sequence). Trimming cost V 4 bases and J 7 bases; bases outside gene matches: 3. The CDR3 loop spans 13 amino acids. DNA of the CDR3: TGTGCCAGCAGCCCCCGGGACAGGGGTGGCTACACCTTC. It is translated as CASSPRDRGGYTF.

The V call is TRBV7-9, the J call TRBJ2-1; perhaps D is TRBD1 or TRBD2 (5 bases each). Trimming removed 5 bases at V and 3 bases at J, with 17 bases between. Germline-derived CDR1 and CDR2 are SEHNR and FQNEAQ (reference sequence). This CDR3 has 16 amino acids. DNA of the CDR3: TGTGCCAGCAGCGTGCTACCGGGACCGGACTACAATGAGCAGTTCTTC. Protein product: CASSVLPGPDYNEQFF.

The V and J genes are TRBV3-1 (or the pseudogene TRBV3-2) and TRBJ1-4; 9 bases line up with TRBD1. CDR1 LGHDT and CDR2 YNNKEL come from the germline V gene (reference sequence). V shed 2 bases and J 10 bases; nucleotides not matched to a gene: 8. The CDR3 spans 15 residues. CDR3 loop: CASSQRGTGRGKLFF. CDR3 in DNA: TGTGCCAGCAGCCAACGCGGGACAGGGAGAGGAAAACTGTTTTTT.

The count of this clone is one. CDR3 residues: CASSHNRGAGELFF. The CDR3 DNA reads TGTGCCAGCAGCCACAACCGAGGGGCGGGGGAGCTGTTTTTT. This chain uses TRBV4-2 with TRBJ2-2, with D perhaps assigned TRBD1 or TRBD2 (5 bases each). The CDR3 has 14 residues. V was clipped by 3 bases and J by 8 bases, with 13 bases between them. The germline gives CDR1 LGHNA, CDR2 YNFKEQ.

The gene calls are TRBV5-5 and TRBJ2-7; the D is unclear. Germline-derived CDR1 and CDR2 are SGHKS and YYEKEE (reference sequence). The germline V and J ends were trimmed by 2 bases and 0 bases, with 9 bases remaining between them. This CDR3 comprises 14 residues. The CDR3 sequence is CASSLVDFSYEQYF. DNA of the CDR3: TGTGCCAGCAGCTTAGTGGATTTCTCCTACGAGCAGTACTTC.

Only a few counts were recorded for this clone. The chain combines TRBV2 with TRBJ1-4; D is perhaps TRBD1 (5 bases). CDR3 length: 14 amino acids. The V gene lost 7 bases and the J gene lost 5 bases, with 14 bases spanning the gap. Germline V CDR1 and CDR2: SNHLY, FYNNEI. This chain's CDR3 is CASTRRGANEKLFF. The CDR3 nucleotides are TGTGCCAGCACGCGCAGAGGGGCAAATGAAAAACTGTTTTTT.

The chain uses TRBV11-2 and TRBJ1-1; D is uncertain. The CDR3 has 13 amino acids. The V gene lost 7 bases and the J gene lost 4 bases, with 13 bases spanning the gap. Germline V gives CDR1 SGHAT, CDR2 FQNNGV. CDR3 coding DNA: TGTGCCAGCACCTGGTACGGGGTCACTGAAGCTTTCTTT. Residues: CASTWYGVTEAFF.

This clone has a single count. J is TRBJ1-6 and V is TRBV6-5; D is perhaps TRBD1 (6 bases). Per germline, CDR1 MNHEY and CDR2 SVGAGI. This CDR3 is 15 amino acids long. The V and J ends lost 7 bases and 7 bases respectively, with 17 bases between them. CDR3 coding DNA: TGTGCCAGCAATATCGACAGGCGACCAAATTCACCCCTCCACTTT. This encodes CASNIDRRPNSPLHF.

In this sample, this clone turned up once. The rearrangement uses TRBV7-8 and TRBJ2-7, with 8 bases fitting TRBD2. V dropped 5 bases and J dropped 6; count of bases not matched to a gene: 6. From germline, CDR1 is SGHVS and CDR2 FQNEAQ. The CDR3 is 13 amino acids. CDR3 protein: CASSTRREGEQYF. The CDR3 DNA reads TGTGCCAGCAGCACCAGACGGGAGGGCGAGCAGTACTTC.

This clone has a single count. The chain joins TRBV29-1 to TRBJ1-1; TRBD1 might be the D (5 bases). This CDR3 spans 13 amino acids. V shed 6 bases and J shed 3 bases, with 14 bases lying between them. The V gene's germline CDR1 is SQVTM and CDR2 ANQGSEA. The CDR3 sequence: CSVTRWGDTEAFF. CDR3 DNA: TGCAGCGTCACCCGCTGGGGGGACACTGAAGCTTTCTTT.

The sample holds a few counts of this clone. The CDR3 sequence: CASSPPGGDTQYF. As DNA, the CDR3 is TGTGCCAGCTCACCACCAGGGGGGGATACGCAGTATTTT. The rearrangement uses TRBV18 and TRBJ2-3; D is possibly TRBD1 or TRBD2 (6 bases each). V lost 0 bases and J 6 bases, leaving 7 bases between the germline ends. This CDR3 region has 13 residues. The germline CDR1 and CDR2 sequences are KGHSH and LQKENI.

This chain links TRBV19 with TRBJ1-1, with TRBD1 matching over 7 bases. Germline CDR1 LNHDA, CDR2 SQIVND (reference sequence). This CDR3 has 13 residues. J lost 7 bases, V lost 8 bases, and 10 bases had no gene match. CDR3 sequence: CASALYRDSEAFF. The CDR3 DNA is TGTGCCAGTGCACTTTACCGGGACAGTGAAGCTTTCTTT.

This rearrangement joins TRBV3-1 (or the pseudogene TRBV3-2) to TRBJ2-5; D may be TRBD1 (6 bases). Looked up from germline, CDR1 is LGHDT and CDR2 is YNNKEL (reference sequence). The CDR3 consists of 15 residues. Trimming took off 0 bases at V and 2 bases at J, with 10 bases between the two ends. CDR3 sequence (DNA): TGTGCCAGCAGCCAAGAGTTAGGACAGCAAGAGACCCAGTACTTC. Its protein product is CASSQELGQQETQYF.

In its sample, this clone was seen once. The J gene is TRBJ1-5, the V gene TRBV27; possibly TRBD1 for D (6 bases). V was cut by 5 bases and J by 0 bases, with 11 bases left in between. The CDR3 spans 15 residues. Germline lookup yields CDR1 MNHEY and CDR2 SMNVEV (reference sequence). CDR3 sequence reads: CASSAGQYSNQPQHF. The CDR3 region has the DNA TGTGCCAGCAGTGCAGGACAGTATAGCAATCAGCCCCAGCATTTT.

This sequence joins TRBV28 and TRBJ1-2, with 8 bases matching TRBD1. The CDR3 has 15 amino acids. The V and J ends lost 2 bases and 4 bases, in that order; junction bases with no gene match: 6. CDR1 is MDHEN, CDR2 SYDVKM, per germline. CDR3 nucleotides: TGTGCCAGCAGTTTACCCCAGACAGGGGCCTATGGCTACACCTTC. This sequence encodes CASSLPQTGAYGYTF.

V and J are TRBV28 and TRBJ2-7; maybe TRBD2 (6 bases). The germline gives CDR1 MDHEN, CDR2 SYDVKM. Between the trimmed V and J ends, which lost 7 bases and 0 bases, there was a span of 13 bases. The CDR3 contains 14 residues. The CDR3 sequence is CASTTGTVSYEQYF. The CDR3 coding sequence is TGTGCCAGCACCACCGGGACTGTCTCCTACGAGCAGTACTTC.

The genes are TRBV28 and TRBJ1-2, with D tentatively TRBD1 (5 bases). The CDR3 has 13 amino acids. V lost 6 bases and J lost 2, with 10 bases in between. Germline CDR1 and CDR2: MDHEN and SYDVKM. The CDR3 protein is CASRGVGNYGYTF. In DNA, the CDR3 is TGTGCCAGCAGAGGGGTGGGGAACTATGGCTACACCTTC.

The chain couples TRBV4-1 to TRBJ1-1; D gene unclear. This CDR3 has 13 amino acids. Germline V gene sequence: CDR1 MGHRA, CDR2 YSYEKL. V dropped 5 bases and J dropped 1 base, with 8 bases sitting between them. The CDR3 spells CASSGPGNTEAFF. The DNA of the CDR3 is TGCGCCAGCAGCGGCCCAGGGAACACTGAAGCTTTCTTT.

The chain has TRBV29-1 and TRBJ1-1; a possible D gene is TRBD1 (6 bases). The germline CDR1 and CDR2 sequences are SQVTM and ANQGSEA. There are 18 residues in the CDR3. The V gene lost 4 bases and the J gene lost 0 bases, with 24 bases spanning the gap. The CDR3 DNA is TGCAGCGTTGCCCCAGTCCCGCACGCGACAGGACTGAACACTGAAGCTTTCTTT. This codes for CSVAPVPHATGLNTEAFF.

The gene calls are TRBV7-2 and TRBJ1-3; possible D gene TRBD1, 5 bases. Trimming pared 3 bases from V and 0 bases from J, leaving 9 bases between. The V gene's germline CDR1 is SGHTA and CDR2 FQGNSA. CDR3 length: 15 residues. CDR3 DNA sequence: TGTGCCAGCAGCTTGGGGGGGTTCTCTGGAAACACCATATATTTT. Protein: CASSLGGFSGNTIYF.

V gene TRBV24-1 combines with J gene TRBJ1-5; D unclear. The CDR3 spans 13 residues. The germline V gene encodes CDR1 KGHDR and CDR2 SFDVKD. V lost 1 base and J lost 5, with 5 bases in between. The DNA of the CDR3 is TGTGCCACCAGTGATTTTAATGATCAGCCCCAGCATTTT. Its protein product is CATSDFNDQPQHF.